This TCR beta chain was captured in a study of response to subunit inactivated influenza vaccine. The CDR3 length is 14 residues. The germline V gene encodes CDR1 SNHLY and CDR2 FYNNEI. V dropped 6 bases and J dropped 3 bases, with 14 bases sitting between them. TCRdb processed the RT-PCR reads anew with MiXCR; each CDR3 protein has one entry. The sample includes approximately 500,000 distinct CDR3 sequences, around 15% seen only once; the top ten take around 10%. This material consisted of PBMCs from blood, taken about 12 days after vaccination. The chain has TRBV2 and TRBJ2-5, with unresolved D. This receptor was taken from a man aged 50-59 years who received an inactivated influenza vaccine. Here the CDR3 DNA reads TGTGCCAGCAGCGCTTCCCCTTTAAAAGAGACCCAGTACTTC. Translating it yields CASSASPLKETQYF.